Ten or more counts support the clone carrying this T cell receptor beta chain. Antigen specificity is unknown. The sample is drawn from a study of molecular identifiers for immune sequencing clone quantification. The study, taken as a whole, reports: The share of molecules held by clones above 20 RNA copies was over 98% in effector cells and under 1% in naive cells. Clone sizes that are highly expanded could be underestimated when identical TCR molecules share a barcode.

V was shortened by 1 base and J by 3 bases, with 14 bases between the two germline ends. In germline, CDR1 is SQVTM, CDR2 ANQGSEA. The CDR3 has 15 amino acids. Both previously described methods and listed TCR primers were employed to make bulk TCR libraries. TCRdb fed the PCR reads into MiXCR, producing one record per CDR3 protein. Among roughly 86,000 distinct CDR3 sequences listed, roughly 20% were seen once. The chain couples TRBV29-1 to TRBJ2-3; possibly TRBD1 for D (6 bases). Sequenced input: naive CD8+ T cells from blood, with Jurkat cell RNA spiked in. This sample's subset: FACS-sorted CD8+CD4-CCR7+CD45RA+ naive T cells. The sequence derives from a human donor in good health. Some libraries in this study had Jurkat cell RNA spiked in. The chain's CDR3 is CSVEVSGRGTDTQYF. As DNA, the CDR3 is TGCAGCGTTGAAGTTTCAGGCAGGGGAACAGATACGCAGTATTTT.